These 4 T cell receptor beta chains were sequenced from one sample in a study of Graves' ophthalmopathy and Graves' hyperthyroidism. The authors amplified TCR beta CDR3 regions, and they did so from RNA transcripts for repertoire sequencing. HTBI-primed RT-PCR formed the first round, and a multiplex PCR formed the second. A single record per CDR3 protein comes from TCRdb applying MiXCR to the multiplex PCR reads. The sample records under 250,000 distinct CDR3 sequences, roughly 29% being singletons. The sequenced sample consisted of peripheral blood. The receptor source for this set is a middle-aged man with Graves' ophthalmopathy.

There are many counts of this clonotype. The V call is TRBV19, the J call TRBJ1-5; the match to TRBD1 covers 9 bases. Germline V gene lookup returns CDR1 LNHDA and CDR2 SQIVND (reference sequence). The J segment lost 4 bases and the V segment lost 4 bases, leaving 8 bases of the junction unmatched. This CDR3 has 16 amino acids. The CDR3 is CASSRGPGTGNQPQHF. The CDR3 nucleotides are TGTGCCAGTAGTAGAGGCCCCGGGACAGGGAATCAGCCCCAGCATTTT.

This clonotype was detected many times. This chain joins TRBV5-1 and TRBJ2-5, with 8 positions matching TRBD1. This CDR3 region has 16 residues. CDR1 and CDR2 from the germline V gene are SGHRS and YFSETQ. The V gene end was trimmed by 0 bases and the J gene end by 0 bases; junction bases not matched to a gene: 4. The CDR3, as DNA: TGCGCCAGCAGCTTGGCCGAGACAGGGGACCAAGAGACCCAGTACTTC. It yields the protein CASSLAETGDQETQYF. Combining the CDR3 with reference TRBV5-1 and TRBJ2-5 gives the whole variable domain KAGVTQTPRYLIKTRGQQVTLSCSPISGHRSVSWYQQTPGQGLQFLFEYFSETQRNKGNFPGRFSGRQFSNSRSEMNVSTLELGDSALYLCASSLAETGDQETQYFGPGTRLLVL.

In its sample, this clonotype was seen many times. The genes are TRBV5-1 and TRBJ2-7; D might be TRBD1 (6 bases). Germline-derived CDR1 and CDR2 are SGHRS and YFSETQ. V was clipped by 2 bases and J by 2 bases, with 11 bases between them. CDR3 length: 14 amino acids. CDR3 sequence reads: CASSLQGDTYEQYF. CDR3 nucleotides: TGCGCCAGCAGCTTACAGGGCGACACCTACGAGCAGTACTTC.

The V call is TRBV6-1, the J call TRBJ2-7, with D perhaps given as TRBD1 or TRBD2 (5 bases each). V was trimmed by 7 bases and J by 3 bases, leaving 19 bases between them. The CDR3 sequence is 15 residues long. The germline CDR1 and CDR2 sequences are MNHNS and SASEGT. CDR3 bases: TGTGCCAGCACCATAGGGACGGGCGACAGCTACGAGCAGTACTTC. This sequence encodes CASTIGTGDSYEQYF.